A single sample is the source of the 4 T cell receptor beta chains below, sequenced in a study of PD-L1 blockade in urothelial cancer. The method was immunoSEQ multiplex PCR; TCRdb's version includes in-frame clones alone and lacks a portion of them. This table holds about 70,000 clones, around 84% found once. This specimen consisted of PBMCs, obtained around atezolizumab (anti-PD-L1) treatment. The receptors were gathered from a man between 65 and 80 years old with urothelial cancer.

The CDR3 spells CASSYGGHSYEQYF. DNA for the CDR3: TGTGCCAGCAGCTACGGTGGACATTCCTACGAGCAGTACTTC. This chain joins TRBV11-2 and TRBJ2-7; a weak D match, TRBD1 (5 bases). The V gene's germline CDR1 is SGHAT and CDR2 FQNNGV. Trimming removed 4 bases from V and 1 base from J, with 11 bases in between. CDR3 size: 14 residues.

V gene TRBV28 combines with J gene TRBJ2-3, with 8 bases lining up with TRBD2. Germline trimming cut 10 bases from V and 2 bases from J; bases unmatched to any gene: 11. The CDR3 length is 15 residues. CDR1 MDHEN and CDR2 SYDVKM come from the germline V gene. The CDR3 region has the DNA TGTGCCATCACACCGGGACTAGGCTCCACAGATACGCAGTATTTT. The encoded protein is CAITPGLGSTDTQYF.

The chain couples TRBV7-2 to TRBJ2-4, with a weak D call TRBD2 (7 bases). Deletions cut 4 bases from V and 0 bases from J, with 16 bases between. This CDR3 is built from 17 residues. Germline loops: CDR1 SGHTA, CDR2 FQGNSA. The DNA for the CDR3 is TGTGCCAGCAGCTCCTTGGGCGGGGGCTTAGCCAAAAACATTCAGTACTTC. Its translation: CASSSLGGGLAKNIQYF.

V gene TRBV10-2 combines with J gene TRBJ2-2; 8 bases are a match to TRBD1. J gave up 3 bases and V 3 bases, and 21 bases lay outside the gene matches. The CDR3 spans 21 residues. In germline, CDR1 is WSHSY, CDR2 SAAADI. The CDR3 nucleotides read TGCGCCAGCAGTGACAGAAGGAGGAGTCAGGGGGCAAAGGGGGACACCGGGGAGCTGTTTTTT. The encoded protein is CASSDRRRSQGAKGDTGELFF.